This TCR beta chain was retrieved from a study of blood T cell repertoires in COVID-19. Overall study: COVID-19 samples, acute and convalescent, were from the United States, Italy and Spain. From T cells, B-cell-depleted T cells, or PBMCs came the material, which was cDNA or gDNA.

Original methodology: Amplifying reference gene primers gave estimates of nucleated cell counts. The protocol was immunoSEQ multiplex PCR, while the TCRdb copy is restricted to in-frame clones and leaves out a portion. V, J and clone size are those of that table, while D and trimming were read from the DNA. The table includes about 130,000 clones, about 90% detected once. This sequence originates from a woman between 45 and 60 years old who had recovered from COVID-19. Sequenced: peripheral blood.

CDR3 bases: TGTGCCAGCGGGAGGACTAGCGACAATGAGCAGTTCTTC. It yields the protein CASGRTSDNEQFF. V usage is TRBV3-1 (or the pseudogene TRBV3-2) and J usage is TRBJ2-1, with 9 bases lining up with TRBD2. The junction had 4 bases not matched to a gene; V was cut back by 8 bases and J by 5 bases. Germline V gene lookup returns CDR1 LGHDT and CDR2 YNNKEL (reference sequence). The CDR3 has 13 amino acids.